The present TCR beta chain was sequenced within a study of cytomegalovirus exposure and HLA in healthy donors. The PCR contained 60 Vbeta and 13 Jbeta primers. TCRdb's copy holds only in-frame clones and misses some; the assay was immunoSEQ multiplex PCR. The sample has about 180,000 clones; more than 60% are singletons. With V trimmed by 5 bases and J by 3 bases, 2 bases remained unmatched. The CDR3 has 13 residues. CDR1 is MNHNY and CDR2 is SVGAGI in the germline V gene (reference sequence). Sequencing was carried out using PBMCs. This chain connects TRBV6-6 to TRBJ1-1, with 8 positions matching TRBD1. The receptor was derived from a human donor in good health. The CDR3 DNA sequence: TGTGCCAGCAGTAAGGACAGGGACACTGAAGCTTTCTTT. It codes for CASSKDRDTEAFF.